This TCR beta chain was captured in a study of CD8 T cells in Susac syndrome. General study findings and limits: The authors acknowledged that the study's TCR sequencing and HLA analysis involved relatively few individuals.

The table lists this clonotype with a few counts. Its matching antigen is unknown. Trimming stripped 4 bases from V and 4 bases from J, with 4 bases between. Germline V gives CDR1 SNHLY, CDR2 FYNNEI. CDR3 length equals 11 residues. RNA amounts of 0.5 to 1 ug underwent reverse transcription with random hexamers. Each CDR3 protein is one row after TCRdb ran MiXCR on the immunoSEQ multiplex PCR reads. The sample yields about 130,000 distinct CDR3 sequences, roughly 95% seen once. Sequencing was done on a sample of CD4+ T cells from PBMCs. The chain employs TRBV2 and TRBJ2-5; no reliable D call. The receptor was isolated from a human donor in good health. The CDR3 here is CASSVRETQYF. CDR3 DNA: TGTGCCAGCAGTGTACGAGAGACCCAGTACTTC.